Listed below are T cell receptor beta chains from one sample, sequenced in a study of cytomegalovirus exposure and HLA in healthy donors. Generated by immunoSEQ multiplex PCR, the TCRdb table keeps only in-frame clones and is missing some. This table has about 160,000 clones, around four fifths appearing once. Sequenced input: PBMCs. Receptor source: a woman aged 50 to 60 in good health and CMV-seronegative. Each CDR3 is given with its conserved first and last residue. D genes are given only for firm matches. Size values are once, few and many counts, or a class for expanded clones, and some rows have none.

V: TRBV28; J: TRBJ1-2; size: -; D: TRBD1; DNA: TGTGCCAGCAGTTTCGGCGACAGGGGTCTAGGTGGCTACACCTTC; CDR3: CASSFGDRGLGGYTF
V: TRBV9; J: TRBJ2-2; size: -; D: TRBD2; DNA: TGTGCCAGCAGCGGTAGCGGGAGGGACACCGGGGAGCTGTTTTTT; CDR3: CASSGSGRDTGELFF
V: TRBV10-3; J: TRBJ1-4; size: -; D: -; DNA: TGTGCCATCAGCTACCAAGGGGGAGAAAAACTGTTTTTT; CDR3: CAISYQGGEKLFF
V: TRBV25-1; J: TRBJ1-1; size: -; D: -; DNA: TGTGCCAGCAGTGAATATCGGGGGGCGAACACTGAAGCTTTCTTT; CDR3: CASSEYRGANTEAFF
V: TRBV19; J: TRBJ2-1; size: once; D: -; DNA: TGTGCCAGTAGTAACCAGGCCAGCTCCTACAATGAGCAGTTCTTC; CDR3: CASSNQASSYNEQFF
V: TRBV15; J: TRBJ1-6; size: -; D: -; DNA: TGTGCCACCAGCAGATCTCGGACGGGGAATTCACCCCTCCACTTT; CDR3: CATSRSRTGNSPLHF
V: TRBV7-2; J: TRBJ1-5; size: -; D: -; DNA: TGTGCCAGCAGCTTAAACAGCCCAGGAAGCAATCAGCCCCAGCATTTT; CDR3: CASSLNSPGSNQPQHF
V: TRBV2; J: TRBJ2-1; size: -; D: TRBD1; DNA: TGTGCCAGCAGTACAGGGGGCGAGCAGTTCTTC; CDR3: CASSTGGEQFF
V: TRBV6-1; J: TRBJ1-5; size: -; D: TRBD1; DNA: TGTGCCAGCAGTGAGACAGGGGGCCATCAGCCCCAGCATTTT; CDR3: CASSETGGHQPQHF
V: TRBV28; J: TRBJ2-7; size: -; D: TRBD1; DNA: TGTGCCAGCAGTTTCCCCGGGACAGGGGCCCCCTACGAGCAGTACTTC; CDR3: CASSFPGTGAPYEQYF
V: TRBV10-3; J: TRBJ2-2; size: once; D: TRBD2; DNA: TGTGCCATCAGTGAGTTCCTAGCGGGAGTCAAAGACACCGGGGAGCTGTTTTTT; CDR3: CAISEFLAGVKDTGELFF
V: TRBV25-1; J: TRBJ1-2; size: -; D: -; DNA: TGTGCCAGCAGTAGTGGGCCTCGGGGATTCAACTATGGCTACACCTTC; CDR3: CASSSGPRGFNYGYTF
V: TRBV6-5; J: TRBJ2-5; size: -; D: -; DNA: TGTGCCAGCAGCTTACGGGGGGCATTCGAGACCCAGTACTTC; CDR3: CASSLRGAFETQYF
V: TRBV5-1; J: TRBJ2-7; size: once; D: TRBD2; DNA: TGCGCCAGCAGCTTAACGGGGACTAGCGGGACCCACGAGCAGTACTTC; CDR3: CASSLTGTSGTHEQYF
V: TRBV28; J: TRBJ2-1; size: -; D: TRBD1; DNA: TGTGCCAGCAGTTTAGTCGGGACAGTCTACAATGAGCAGTTCTTC; CDR3: CASSLVGTVYNEQFF
V: TRBV7-2; J: TRBJ1-5; size: few; D: -; DNA: TGTGCCAGCAGCTTACGGAGGACCTCACAGCCCCAGCATTTT; CDR3: CASSLRRTSQPQHF
V: TRBV5-4; J: TRBJ2-1; size: -; D: -; DNA: TGTGCCAGCAGCTTGGCAGGAATTGAGCAGTTCTTC; CDR3: CASSLAGIEQFF
V: TRBV4-2; J: TRBJ1-4; size: -; D: TRBD1; DNA: TGTGCCTGCAGCCAGTTTCAGGGGGGCTCTAATGAAAAACTGTTTTTT; CDR3: CACSQFQGGSNEKLFF
V: TRBV2; J: TRBJ1-4; size: few; D: -; DNA: TGTGCCAGCTTAAAGCAGGGGTATAATGAAAAACTGTTTTTT; CDR3: CASLKQGYNEKLFF
V: TRBV29-1; J: TRBJ2-5; size: -; D: -; DNA: TGCAGCGTTGAAGGGACTGGGAAGCCGTACGAGACCCAGTACTTC; CDR3: CSVEGTGKPYETQYF
V: TRBV15; J: TRBJ2-7; size: -; D: TRBD1; DNA: TGTGCCACCAGGGCTCGGACAGGGACCTACGAGCAGTACTTC; CDR3: CATRARTGTYEQYF
V: TRBV30; J: TRBJ2-5; size: -; D: -; DNA: TGTGCCTGGAGCGGATCACAGAAACAAGAGACCCAGTACTTC; CDR3: CAWSGSQKQETQYF
V: TRBV2; J: TRBJ2-7; size: -; D: TRBD2; DNA: TGTGCCAGCAGTTCAACTAGCGGGGGGCCCTCCTACGAGCAGTACTTC; CDR3: CASSSTSGGPSYEQYF
V: TRBV11-2; J: TRBJ2-7; size: -; D: TRBD2; DNA: TGTGCCAGCAGCTTTAGCGGGCCCCCCTACGAGCAGTACTTC; CDR3: CASSFSGPPYEQYF
V: TRBV7-8; J: TRBJ2-1; size: -; D: -; DNA: TGTGCCAGCGGGACTCGGGCGTTCGATGAGCAGTTCTTC; CDR3: CASGTRAFDEQFF
V: TRBV7-9; J: TRBJ2-7; size: -; D: -; DNA: TGTGCCAGCAGCTCATTGTACGAGCAGTACTTC; CDR3: CASSSLYEQYF
V: TRBV30; J: TRBJ2-4; size: -; D: -; DNA: TGTGCCTGGAACCAGGGGGGATGGATTCAGTACTTC; CDR3: CAWNQGGWIQYF
V: TRBV4-3; J: TRBJ1-1; size: few; D: -; DNA: TGCGCCAGCAGCCGGAGGGAGGGGACTGAAGCTTTCTTT; CDR3: CASSRREGTEAFF
V: TRBV5-1; J: TRBJ2-3; size: -; D: TRBD2; DNA: TGCGCCAGCAGCATAGGACTAGCGGGAGCAATAGATACGCAGTATTTT; CDR3: CASSIGLAGAIDTQYF
V: TRBV7-9; J: TRBJ1-4; size: -; D: -; DNA: TGTGCCAGCAGCTTAGGAGGGCGGGAAAAGGGTGAAAAACTGTTTTTT; CDR3: CASSLGGREKGEKLFF
V: TRBV4-3; J: TRBJ2-1; size: -; D: TRBD2; DNA: TGCGCCAGCAGCCGGCCGGGGAGCGGGGGGGCCAATGAGCAGTTCTTC; CDR3: CASSRPGSGGANEQFF
V: TRBV5-4; J: TRBJ2-7; size: -; D: -; DNA: TGTGCCAGCAGCTTGGGAGAATACGAGCAGTACTTC; CDR3: CASSLGEYEQYF
V: TRBV29-1; J: TRBJ2-1; size: -; D: TRBD2; DNA: TGCAGCGTTAGTAGCGGGAGGGCCAGTAATGAGCAGTTCTTC; CDR3: CSVSSGRASNEQFF
V: TRBV19; J: TRBJ2-7; size: -; D: -; DNA: TGTGCCAGGAAAAGCAGGGCTGGGTCCTACGAGCAGTACTTC; CDR3: CARKSRAGSYEQYF
V: TRBV11-2; J: TRBJ2-5; size: -; D: -; DNA: TGTGCCAGCAGCTTAGGTCTCTGGGCCCGCGGGAAGACCCAGTACTTC; CDR3: CASSLGLWARGKTQYF
V: TRBV7-2; J: TRBJ2-2; size: -; D: -; DNA: TGTGCCAGCAACTTCCAGGGTTACACCGGGGAGCTGTTTTTT; CDR3: CASNFQGYTGELFF
V: TRBV5-4; J: TRBJ1-2; size: -; D: TRBD1; DNA: TGTGCCAGCAGCCCAACGTGGGACAGGAATGGCTACACCTTC; CDR3: CASSPTWDRNGYTF
V: TRBV7-2; J: TRBJ1-1; size: -; D: -; DNA: TGTGCCAGCAGCCGGTTCACAGTGAACACTGAAGCTTTCTTT; CDR3: CASSRFTVNTEAFF
V: TRBV20-1; J: TRBJ2-7; size: -; D: -; DNA: TGCAGTGCCATAGACAGCTACGAGCAGTACTTC; CDR3: CSAIDSYEQYF
V: TRBV14; J: TRBJ2-5; size: -; D: TRBD1; DNA: TGTGCCAGCAGCCGGGACAGGGAAGAGACCCAGTACTTC; CDR3: CASSRDREETQYF
V: TRBV27; J: TRBJ1-1; size: -; D: TRBD1; DNA: TGTGCCAGCAGCCACCTGGGACAGGGGGCTAACACTGAAGCTTTCTTT; CDR3: CASSHLGQGANTEAFF
V: TRBV20-1; J: TRBJ1-2; size: -; D: -; DNA: TGCAGTGCCAGGTGGGGGCGAGGCTACACCTTC; CDR3: CSARWGRGYTF
V: TRBV7-9; J: TRBJ1-2; size: -; D: -; DNA: TGTGCCAGCAGCTTAGGAGGTAGCTATGGCTACACCTTC; CDR3: CASSLGGSYGYTF
V: TRBV7-9; J: TRBJ1-1; size: once; D: -; DNA: TGTGCCAGCACGTGGAACACTGAAGCTTTCTTT; CDR3: CASTWNTEAFF
V: TRBV28; J: TRBJ1-5; size: -; D: TRBD1; DNA: TGTGCCAGCCCCCCTTGGACAGGGGAGCGTAATCAGCCCCAGCATTTT; CDR3: CASPPWTGERNQPQHF
V: TRBV7-9; J: TRBJ2-5; size: -; D: TRBD2; DNA: TGTGCCAGCAGAAGCGGGGGTTGGGAGACCCAGTACTTC; CDR3: CASRSGGWETQYF
V: TRBV5-1; J: TRBJ1-5; size: -; D: TRBD1; DNA: TGCGCCAGCAGCCCGGGACAGGGGGCGGGATATCAGCCCCAGCATTTT; CDR3: CASSPGQGAGYQPQHF
V: TRBV6-5; J: TRBJ2-7; size: few; D: -; DNA: TGTGCCAGCAGCGCCGGGACTCCAGAGCGGTACTTC; CDR3: CASSAGTPERYF
V: TRBV7-2; J: TRBJ2-1; size: few; D: TRBD1; DNA: TGTGCCAGCAGCCACCCGGCGGGACAGGGCTACAATGAGCAGTTCTTC; CDR3: CASSHPAGQGYNEQFF
V: TRBV5-4; J: TRBJ2-5; size: -; D: -; DNA: TGTGCCAGCAGCTTGGAGCGGCAGAAAGAGACCCAGTACTTC; CDR3: CASSLERQKETQYF